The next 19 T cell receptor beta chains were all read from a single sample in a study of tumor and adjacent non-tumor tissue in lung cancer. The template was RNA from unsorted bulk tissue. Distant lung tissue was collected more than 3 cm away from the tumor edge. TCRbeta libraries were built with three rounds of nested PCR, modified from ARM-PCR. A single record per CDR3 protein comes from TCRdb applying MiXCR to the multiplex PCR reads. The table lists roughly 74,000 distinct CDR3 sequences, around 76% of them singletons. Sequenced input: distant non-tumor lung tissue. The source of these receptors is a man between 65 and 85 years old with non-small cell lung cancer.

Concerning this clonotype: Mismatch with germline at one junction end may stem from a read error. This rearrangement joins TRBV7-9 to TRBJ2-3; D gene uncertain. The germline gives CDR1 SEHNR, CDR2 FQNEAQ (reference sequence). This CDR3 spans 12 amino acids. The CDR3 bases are TGTACCAGCAGCTCCCCCCGTGATACCCAGTGTTTT. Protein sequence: CTSSSPRDTQCF.

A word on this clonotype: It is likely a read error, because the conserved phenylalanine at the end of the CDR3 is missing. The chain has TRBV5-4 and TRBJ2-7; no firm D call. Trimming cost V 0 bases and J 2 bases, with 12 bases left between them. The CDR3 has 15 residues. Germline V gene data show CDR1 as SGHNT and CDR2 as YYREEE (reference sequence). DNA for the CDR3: TGTGCCAGCAGCTTGGGACCGGATCCGACCTACGAGCAGTACACC. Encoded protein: CASSLGPDPTYEQYT.

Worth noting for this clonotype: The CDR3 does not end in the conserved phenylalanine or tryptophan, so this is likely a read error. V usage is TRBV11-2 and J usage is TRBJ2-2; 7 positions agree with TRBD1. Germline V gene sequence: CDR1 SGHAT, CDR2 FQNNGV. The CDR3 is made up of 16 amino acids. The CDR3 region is CAGSLMGTGVARELFL. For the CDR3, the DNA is TGTGCCGGCAGCTTAATGGGCACAGGGGTTGCCAGGGAGCTGTTTTTA.

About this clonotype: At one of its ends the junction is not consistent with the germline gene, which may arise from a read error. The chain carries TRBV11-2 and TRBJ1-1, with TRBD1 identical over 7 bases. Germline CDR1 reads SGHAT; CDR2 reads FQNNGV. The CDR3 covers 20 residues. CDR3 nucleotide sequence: TGTGCCAGCTGCTTGACAGGGTTGGGCAATGGGGATTTATTGAACACTGAAGCTTTCTTT. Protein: CASCLTGLGNGDLLNTEAFF.

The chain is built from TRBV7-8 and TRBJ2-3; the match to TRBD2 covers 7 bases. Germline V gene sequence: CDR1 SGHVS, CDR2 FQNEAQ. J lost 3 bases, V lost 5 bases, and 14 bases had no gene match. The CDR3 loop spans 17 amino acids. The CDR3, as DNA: TGTGCCAGCAGCCTTAGCTGGGCGGGGGAGGTGACAGATACGCAGTATTTT. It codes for CASSLSWAGEVTDTQYF.

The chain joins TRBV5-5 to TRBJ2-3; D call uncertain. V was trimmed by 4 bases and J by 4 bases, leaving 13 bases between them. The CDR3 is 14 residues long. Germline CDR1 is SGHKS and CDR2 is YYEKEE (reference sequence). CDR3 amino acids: CASSPPGGADTQYF. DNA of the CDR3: TGTGCCAGCAGCCCTCCGGGTGGGGCAGATACGCAGTATTTT.

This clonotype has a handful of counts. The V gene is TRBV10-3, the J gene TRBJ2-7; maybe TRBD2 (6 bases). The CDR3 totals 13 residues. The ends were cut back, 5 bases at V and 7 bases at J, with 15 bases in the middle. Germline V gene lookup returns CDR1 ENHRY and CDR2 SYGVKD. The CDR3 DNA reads TGTGCCATCAGTTCGTGCGGGGCGACGGAGCAGTACTTC. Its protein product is CAISSCGATEQYF.

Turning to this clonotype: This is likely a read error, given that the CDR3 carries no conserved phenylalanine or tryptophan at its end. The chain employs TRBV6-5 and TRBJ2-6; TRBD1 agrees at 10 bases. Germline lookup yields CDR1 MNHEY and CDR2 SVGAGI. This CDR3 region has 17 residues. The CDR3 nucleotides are TGTGTCAGCAGTTCCGGGACAGGGGACTCTGGGGCCAACGTCCTGACTTTA. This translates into CVSSSGTGDSGANVLTL.

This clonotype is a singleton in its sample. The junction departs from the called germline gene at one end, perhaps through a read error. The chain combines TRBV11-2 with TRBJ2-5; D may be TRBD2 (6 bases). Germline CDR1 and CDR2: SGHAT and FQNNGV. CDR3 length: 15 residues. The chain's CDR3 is CVSSLTWTRRETQYF. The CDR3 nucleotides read TGTGTCAGCAGCTTAACTTGGACCCGGAGGGAGACCCAATACTTC.

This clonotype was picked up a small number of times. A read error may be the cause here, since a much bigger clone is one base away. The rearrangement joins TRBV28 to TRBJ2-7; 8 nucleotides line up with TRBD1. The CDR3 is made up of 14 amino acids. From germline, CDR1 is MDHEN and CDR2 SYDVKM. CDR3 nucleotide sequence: TGTGCCTGCAGTCCCCCGGGACAGGACTACGAGCAGTACTTC. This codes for CACSPPGQDYEQYF.

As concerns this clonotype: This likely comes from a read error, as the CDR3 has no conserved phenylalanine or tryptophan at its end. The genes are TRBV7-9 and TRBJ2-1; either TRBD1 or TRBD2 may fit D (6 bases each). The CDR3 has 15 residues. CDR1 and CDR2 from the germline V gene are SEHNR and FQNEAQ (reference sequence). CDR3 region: CASSLSGGGNTEQFL. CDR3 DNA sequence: TGTGCTAGCAGCCTCTCCGGGGGCGGAAACACTGAGCAGTTCTTA.

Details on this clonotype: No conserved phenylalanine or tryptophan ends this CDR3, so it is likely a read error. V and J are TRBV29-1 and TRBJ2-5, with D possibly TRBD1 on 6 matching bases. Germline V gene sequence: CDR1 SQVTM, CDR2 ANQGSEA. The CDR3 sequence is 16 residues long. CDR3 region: CGAKPYPQTGQETQYY. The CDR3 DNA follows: TGCGGCGCCAAGCCCTACCCCCAGACAGGTCAAGAGACCCAGTACTAC.

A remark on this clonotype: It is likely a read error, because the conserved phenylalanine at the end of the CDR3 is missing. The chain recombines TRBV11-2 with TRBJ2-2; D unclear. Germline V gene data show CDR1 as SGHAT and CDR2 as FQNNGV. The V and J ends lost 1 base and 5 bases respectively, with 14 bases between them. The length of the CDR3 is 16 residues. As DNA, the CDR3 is TGTGCCAGCAGCTTAGTGGGCATAAGGGTTACCGGGGAGCTGTTTTCT. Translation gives CASSLVGIRVTGELFS.

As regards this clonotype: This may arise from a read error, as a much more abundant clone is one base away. Here the CDR3 reads CASRYSIDRGDTQYF. As DNA, the CDR3 is TGTGCCAGCAGATACAGTATCGACAGGGGAGATACGCAGTATTTT. The rearrangement links TRBV6-6 to TRBJ2-3, with 8 bases that match TRBD1. CDR1 is MNHNY, CDR2 SVGAGI, per germline (reference sequence). The CDR3 runs to 15 residues. Germline trimming cut 6 bases from V and 5 bases from J; bases unmatched to any gene: 10.

In DNA form, the CDR3 reads TGCGCCAGCAGCCAAGGACGGCAGGGTGGTCATACGCAGTATTTT. This translates into CASSQGRQGGHTQYF. The V and J genes are TRBV4-1 and TRBJ2-3; D is perhaps TRBD1 (5 bases). The CDR3 spans 15 residues. Trimming shortened V by 1 base and J by 7 bases, and 15 bases separated the two germline ends. CDR1 MGHRA and CDR2 YSYEKL come from the germline V gene.

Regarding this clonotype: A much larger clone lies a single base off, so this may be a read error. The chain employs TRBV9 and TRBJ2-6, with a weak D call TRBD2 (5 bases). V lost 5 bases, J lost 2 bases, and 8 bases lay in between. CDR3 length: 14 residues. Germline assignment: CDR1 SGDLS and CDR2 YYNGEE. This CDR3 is CASRVGTGANVLTF. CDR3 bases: TGTGCCAGCAGAGTCGGGACTGGGGCCAACGTCCTGACTTTC.

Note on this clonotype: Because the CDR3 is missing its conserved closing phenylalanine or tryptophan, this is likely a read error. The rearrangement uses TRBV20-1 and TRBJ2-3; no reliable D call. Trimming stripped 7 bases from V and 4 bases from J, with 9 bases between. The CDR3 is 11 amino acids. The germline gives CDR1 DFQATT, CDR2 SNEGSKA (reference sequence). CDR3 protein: CSVRVSDTQYY. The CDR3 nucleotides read TGCAGTGTAAGGGTTTCAGATACGCAGTATTAT.

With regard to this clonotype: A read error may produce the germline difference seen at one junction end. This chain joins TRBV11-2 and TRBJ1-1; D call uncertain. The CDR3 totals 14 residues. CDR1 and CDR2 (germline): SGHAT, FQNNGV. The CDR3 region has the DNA TGTGCCAGCAGCCGGACGACGGATTACATTGAAGCTTACTTT. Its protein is CASSRTTDYIEAYF.

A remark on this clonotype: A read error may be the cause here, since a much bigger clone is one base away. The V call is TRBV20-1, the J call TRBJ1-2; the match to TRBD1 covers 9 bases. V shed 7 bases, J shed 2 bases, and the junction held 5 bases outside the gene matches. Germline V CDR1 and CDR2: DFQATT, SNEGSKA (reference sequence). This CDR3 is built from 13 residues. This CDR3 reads CSVTQGANYGYTF. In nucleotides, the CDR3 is TGCAGTGTTACACAGGGGGCAAACTATGGCTACACCTTC.